This T cell receptor beta chain comes out of a study of shared clonotypes between healthy human individuals. Turning to the study itself: Three plates each covered CD4 naive and memory; CD8 naive two, CD8 memory one. The study's findings and limits: Apart from blood, nothing was sampled; tissue repertoires likely differ.

Donors were Caucasian adults residing in Nashville, Tennessee, USA. The CDR3 has 15 amino acids. V was trimmed by 3 bases and J by 4 bases, leaving 14 bases between them. From germline, CDR1 is MNHEY and CDR2 SMNVEV (reference sequence). Using immunoSEQ multiplex PCR, the repertoire was profiled, and TCRdb retains in-frame clones only, with some absent. This table holds 2 million to 2.5 million clones, roughly 92% found once. Turning to this clone: No antigen is known for it.

The chain carries TRBV27 and TRBJ2-3, with D possibly matching TRBD1 (5 bases). The source of this sequence is a man between 18 and 35 years old in good health. Some clones in this sample may be carry-over from other donors' samples. Sequenced sample: naive CD4+ T cells from PBMCs. Subset specified: CD45RA+ positively selected. CDR3 DNA: TGTGCCAGCAGTTTGCTTAGGCAGGGTCCAGATACGCAGTATTTT. This codes for CASSLLRQGPDTQYF.